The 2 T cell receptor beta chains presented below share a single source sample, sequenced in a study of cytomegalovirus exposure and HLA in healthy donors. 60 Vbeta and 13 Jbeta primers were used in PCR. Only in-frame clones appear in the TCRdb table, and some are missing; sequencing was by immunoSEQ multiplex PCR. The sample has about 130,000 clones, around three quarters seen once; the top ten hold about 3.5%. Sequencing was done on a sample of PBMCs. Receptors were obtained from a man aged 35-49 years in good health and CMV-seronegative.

DNA for the CDR3: TGTGCCAGCAGTCCCGAGGACAGGGAGTCCTTCTATGGCTACACCTTC. Its protein product is CASSPEDRESFYGYTF. V gene TRBV27 combines with J gene TRBJ1-2; 8 bases are shared with TRBD1. The V gene end was trimmed by 5 bases and the J gene end by 4 bases; junction bases not matched to a gene: 12. CDR3 length: 16 amino acids. The germline V gene has CDR1 MNHEY and CDR2 SMNVEV (reference sequence).

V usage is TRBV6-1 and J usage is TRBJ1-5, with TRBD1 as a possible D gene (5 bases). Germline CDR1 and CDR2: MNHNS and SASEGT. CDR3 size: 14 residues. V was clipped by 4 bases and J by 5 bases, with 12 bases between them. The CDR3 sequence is CASSARTKDQPQHF. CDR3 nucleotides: TGTGCCAGCAGTGCTAGGACAAAGGATCAGCCCCAGCATTTT.